This is a list of T cell receptor beta chains from one sample in a study of read filtering for tumor transcriptome and immune sequencing. A single record per CDR3 protein comes from TCRdb applying MiXCR to the reads. Of some 140,000 distinct CDR3 sequences listed, about 13% are singletons. Sequencing was carried out using a population of CD138-negative cells sorted from bone marrow. The receptors were sampled from a donor at least 40 years old with multiple myeloma. CDR3s include the opening cysteine and the closing phenylalanine or tryptophan. The order of the fields is CDR3 length, V gene, clone size, J gene, D gene, CDR3 protein, CDR3 DNA. The D gene is left open where the match is weak. A row's size may be missing; if present it is once, few, many or a size class.

>15|TRBV18|NA|TRBJ1-1|NA
CASSPYRAGETEAFF
TGTGCCAGCTCACCATACCGGGCAGGGGAAACTGAAGCTTTCTTT
>14|TRBV7-2|many|TRBJ1-1|TRBD1
CASSSTGLGTEAFF
TGTGCCAGCAGCTCGACAGGGTTGGGCACTGAAGCTTTCTTT
>12|TRBV5-4|many|TRBJ1-1|NA
CAAMIGNTEAFF
TGTGCCGCCATGATCGGGAACACTGAAGCTTTCTTT
>13|TRBV7-9|few|TRBJ2-2|NA
CASSRGVTGELFF
TGTGCCAGCAGCCGGGGAGTTACCGGGGAGCTGTTTTTT
>8|TRBV29-1|many|TRBJ1-2|NA
CSATGYTF
TGCAGCGCAACTGGCTACACCTTC
>15|TRBV5-1|many|TRBJ2-1|TRBD2
CASSLGTSGRRAQFF
TGCGCCAGCAGCTTGGGGACTAGCGGGAGGAGGGCGCAGTTCTTC
>13|TRBV7-9|NA|TRBJ2-1|TRBD2
CASSRTSAWGQFF
TGTGCCAGCAGCCGGACTAGCGCCTGGGGGCAGTTCTTC
>13|TRBV7-9|many|TRBJ2-3|NA
CASSSRSKDTQYF
TGTGCCAGCAGCTCAAGGAGTAAGGATACGCAGTATTTT
>13|TRBV6-5|many|TRBJ1-1|NA
CASSTTLNTEAFF
TGTGCCAGCTCTACAACACTGAACACTGAAGCTTTCTTT
>15|TRBV11-2|many|TRBJ2-1|NA
CASSSQGRDYNEQFF
TGTGCCAGCAGCTCCCAGGGGAGAGACTACAATGAGCAGTTCTTC
>16|TRBV6-2/TRBV6-3|many|TRBJ2-1|NA
CASSYSESGGYNEQFF
TGTGCCAGCAGTTACTCCGAGAGTGGGGGTTACAATGAGCAGTTCTTC
>13|TRBV3-1|NA|TRBJ1-2|NA
CASRGEGFGGYTF
TGTGCCAGCCGCGGGGAGGGTTTTGGCGGCTACACCTTC
>15|TRBV6-1|few|TRBJ2-3|NA
CASSVSGYGTDTQYF
TGTGCCAGCAGTGTTAGCGGTTATGGGACAGATACGCAGTATTTT
>12|TRBV20-1|many|TRBJ2-7|TRBD1
CSARRQGNEQYF
TGCAGTGCTCGACGACAGGGCAACGAGCAGTACTTC
>15|TRBV7-9|NA|TRBJ2-5|NA
CASSLVSRGKETQYF
TGTGCCAGCAGCTTAGTTTCCCGAGGGAAGGAGACCCAGTACTTC
>19|TRBV7-2|many|TRBJ2-1|TRBD2
CASSLAGRTSGRAFHEQFF
TGTGCCAGCAGCTTAGCGGGGCGGACTAGCGGGAGGGCCTTCCATGAGCAGTTCTTC
>12|TRBV20-1|NA|TRBJ2-1|NA
CSAKLGPNEQFF
TGCAGTGCTAAACTGGGCCCCAATGAGCAGTTCTTC
>18|TRBV7-8|many|TRBJ2-4|NA
CASSLEARRGASRNIQYF
TGTGCCAGCAGCTTAGAGGCGCGGCGGGGAGCTTCGAGGAACATTCAGTACTTC
>15|TRBV27|few|TRBJ2-2|NA
CASSSASQGLGELFF
TGTGCCAGCAGTTCCGCAAGCCAGGGGCTCGGGGAGCTGTTTTTT
>13|TRBV6-1|many|TRBJ1-5|NA
CASRFRGTQPQHF
TGTGCCAGCAGATTCCGGGGGACTCAGCCCCAGCATTTT
>18|TRBV4-3|many|TRBJ2-6|TRBD2
CASSQGDWGGTGANVLTF
TGCGCCAGCAGCCAAGGCGATTGGGGAGGGACCGGGGCCAACGTCCTGACTTTC
>16|TRBV11-2|many|TRBJ2-1|TRBD2
CASSTSGLAGINEQFF
TGTGCCAGCAGCACATCGGGACTAGCGGGAATAAATGAGCAGTTCTTC
>14|TRBV5-1|NA|TRBJ2-5|NA
CASSLEDDGETQYF
TGCGCCAGCAGCTTGGAGGATGACGGAGAGACCCAGTACTTC
>15|TRBV27|many|TRBJ2-7|NA
CASSHNRAGAGEQYF
TGTGCCAGCAGTCATAACAGAGCCGGGGCGGGCGAGCAGTACTTC
>14|TRBV20-1|NA|TRBJ2-2|NA
CSARDRSTTGELFF
TGCAGTGCTAGAGATCGGTCTACTACCGGGGAGCTGTTTTTT
>15|TRBV6-2/TRBV6-3|NA|TRBJ2-5|TRBD2
CASNPIAGVRETQYF
TGTGCCAGCAACCCGATAGCGGGAGTTCGAGAGACCCAGTACTTC
>17|TRBV4-3|many|TRBJ2-3|TRBD2
CASSQDRGLAGADTQYF
TGCGCCAGCAGCCAAGACCGGGGACTAGCGGGAGCCGATACGCAGTATTTT
>15|TRBV10-3|many|TRBJ2-3|NA
CAISEPGASTDTQYF
TGTGCCATCAGTGAGCCGGGGGCTAGCACAGATACGCAGTATTTT
>16|TRBV11-2|many|TRBJ1-1|NA
CASSLPGESRCTEAFF
TGTGCCAGCAGCTTACCAGGGGAGTCTCGATGTACTGAAGCTTTCTTT
>14|TRBV4-1|many|TRBJ1-4|NA
CASSQDDTGRKLFF
TGCGCCAGCAGCCAAGATGATACAGGGAGAAAACTGTTTTTT
>14|TRBV5-6|few|TRBJ2-7|NA
CASSLSLGTYKQYF
TGTGCCAGCAGCTTGTCCCTAGGGACCTACAAGCAGTACTTC
>14|TRBV4-1|many|TRBJ2-7|NA
CASSPSHSDREQYF
TGCGCCAGCAGCCCTTCACACTCGGACAGAGAGCAGTACTTC
>15|TRBV6-1|few|TRBJ1-5|TRBD1
CASRTTGVRNQPQHF
TGTGCCAGCAGGACGACAGGGGTAAGAAATCAGCCCCAGCATTTT
>16|TRBV6-5|many|TRBJ2-5|TRBD2
CASSYSGTSGQETQYF
TGTGCCAGCAGTTACTCCGGGACTAGCGGGCAAGAGACCCAGTACTTC
>18|TRBV7-9|many|TRBJ2-1|TRBD2
CASSSSLAGGPSYNEQFF
TGTGCCAGCAGCTCCTCACTAGCGGGAGGGCCCTCGTACAATGAGCAGTTCTTC
>19|TRBV30|NA|TRBJ2-1|TRBD2
CARTEGGLVSGLTYNEQFF
TGTGCCCGGACCGAAGGGGGACTAGTATCAGGGCTTACCTACAATGAGCAGTTCTTC
>13|TRBV19|many|TRBJ2-7|NA
CASSVGYSYEQYF
TGTGCCAGTAGTGTTGGTTATTCCTACGAGCAGTACTTC
>15|TRBV6-5|NA|TRBJ2-1|NA
CASNPTYWDKETQFF
TGTGCCAGCAACCCCACCTATTGGGACAAAGAGACCCAGTTCTTC
>14|TRBV24-1|NA|TRBJ1-5|NA
CATSGTRSNQPQHF
TGTGCCACCAGTGGCACAAGGTCAAATCAGCCCCAGCATTTT
>15|TRBV20-1|many|TRBJ2-7|NA
CSARESSGFSYEQYF
TGCAGTGCTAGAGAGAGTAGTGGTTTCTCCTACGAGCAGTACTTC
>16|TRBV9|many|TRBJ2-2|TRBD1
CASSVDSGQGTGELFF
TGTGCCAGCAGCGTAGATTCCGGACAGGGTACCGGGGAGCTGTTTTTT
>17|TRBV20-1|many|TRBJ1-5|NA
CSARDFQKGHSNQPQHF
TGCAGTGCTAGAGATTTTCAGAAGGGTCATAGCAATCAGCCCCAGCATTTT
>18|TRBV24-1|few|TRBJ2-6|TRBD1
CATSDPGQGASGANVLTF
TGTGCCACCAGTGATCCGGGACAGGGGGCGTCTGGGGCCAACGTCCTGACTTTC
>16|TRBV7-9|few|TRBJ2-3|NA
CASSLTPGRTTDTQYF
TGTGCCAGCAGCTTAACCCCAGGGAGGACCACAGATACGCAGTATTTT
>16|TRBV3-1|many|TRBJ1-6|NA
CASSQDVVGRNSPLHF
TGTGCCAGCAGCCAAGACGTCGTAGGTCGTAATTCACCCCTCCACTTT
>20|TRBV5-5|many|TRBJ2-4|TRBD1
CASSFQLTGPWDLAKNIQYF
TGTGCCAGCAGCTTCCAACTGACAGGGCCTTGGGATTTAGCCAAAAACATTCAGTACTTC
>14|TRBV4-3|many|TRBJ2-1|NA
CASSQVRGHNEQFF
TGCGCCAGCAGCCAAGTTCGGGGACACAATGAGCAGTTCTTC
>13|TRBV15|many|TRBJ1-2|NA
CATSRDPVYGYTF
TGTGCCACCAGCAGAGATCCAGTCTATGGCTACACCTTC
>13|TRBV12-3/TRBV12-4|many|TRBJ2-7|NA
CASSFGRNYEQYF
TGTGCCAGCAGTTTCGGACGGAACTACGAGCAGTACTTC
>13|TRBV6-6|many|TRBJ1-1|TRBD1
CASSSGQGVGAFF
TGTGCCAGCAGTTCGGGACAGGGGGTGGGAGCTTTCTTT
>17|TRBV4-1|many|TRBJ1-1|NA
CASSPRGFIRVNTEAFF
TGCGCCAGCAGCCCTAGGGGGTTTATTAGGGTGAACACTGAAGCTTTCTTT
>12|TRBV12-5|NA|TRBJ1-1|NA
CASGVAYAEAFF
TGTGCTAGTGGGGTAGCTTACGCTGAAGCTTTCTTT
>15|TRBV6-5|many|TRBJ2-7|TRBD1
CASSYEGTGDYEQYF
TGTGCCAGCAGTTACGAGGGGACAGGGGACTACGAGCAGTACTTC
>18|TRBV24-1|many|TRBJ2-3|NA
CATSESTFPGHNADTQYF
TGTGCCACCAGTGAATCGACCTTCCCGGGACATAATGCAGATACGCAGTATTTT
>16|TRBV4-1|few|TRBJ2-1|NA
CASSQEGIAAPNEQFF
TGCGCCAGCAGCCAAGAAGGAATAGCGGCCCCCAATGAGCAGTTCTTC
>18|TRBV29-1|many|TRBJ2-7|TRBD1
CSAKRTFEAGQGSYEQYF
TGCAGCGCGAAGAGGACCTTTGAGGCGGGACAGGGCTCCTACGAGCAGTACTTC
>15|TRBV29-1|many|TRBJ1-1|TRBD1
CSVGGTGGGNTEAFF
TGCAGCGTTGGAGGGACAGGGGGTGGAAACACTGAAGCTTTCTTT